The rows below give T cell receptor beta chains drawn from one sample of a study of identical twins. A single record per CDR3 protein comes from TCRdb applying MiXCR to the 5' RACE reads. The sample holds around 1.7 million distinct CDR3 sequences, more than 30% seen once. Sequenced input: cord blood. These TCRs come from a newborn girl in good health. The CDR3 runs from the conserved cysteine through the conserved F or W. D genes are given only for firm matches. Part of the rows lack a size; the others show once, few, many or a class for expanded clones.

j_gene: TRBJ2-7; v_gene: TRBV27; abundance: -; d_gene: TRBD1; CDR3aa: CASSFIGTGEGEQYF; CDR3nt: TGTGCCAGCAGTTTCATCGGGACAGGGGAAGGCGAGCAGTACTTC
j_gene: TRBJ1-6; v_gene: TRBV12-3/TRBV12-4; abundance: -; d_gene: -; CDR3aa: CASTGGLQNSPLHF; CDR3nt: TGTGCCAGCACTGGGGGGCTCCAGAATTCACCCCTCCACTTT
j_gene: TRBJ1-4; v_gene: TRBV7-2; abundance: few; d_gene: TRBD1; CDR3aa: CASSFRTGALFF; CDR3nt: TGTGCCAGCAGCTTTCGGACAGGGGCATTGTTTTTT
j_gene: TRBJ2-7; v_gene: TRBV4-1; abundance: once; d_gene: TRBD2; CDR3aa: CASRQGLAATYNEQYF; CDR3nt: TGCGCCAGCCGCCAGGGACTAGCGGCTACCTACAATGAGCAGTACTTC
j_gene: TRBJ2-3; v_gene: TRBV4-2; abundance: -; d_gene: -; CDR3aa: CASSLGGPKVDTQYF; CDR3nt: TGTGCCAGCAGTCTCGGGGGGCCGAAGGTAGATACGCAGTATTTT
j_gene: TRBJ2-7; v_gene: TRBV11-2; abundance: many; d_gene: -; CDR3aa: CASSLVGFSYEQYF; CDR3nt: TGTGCCAGCAGCTTAGTCGGCTTCTCCTACGAGCAGTACTTC
j_gene: TRBJ1-1; v_gene: TRBV5-1; abundance: few; d_gene: TRBD1; CDR3aa: CASSIRTGGTEAFF; CDR3nt: TGCGCCAGCAGCATAAGGACAGGGGGCACTGAAGCTTTCTTT
j_gene: TRBJ1-1; v_gene: TRBV6-1; abundance: -; d_gene: -; CDR3aa: CASSEWRTVEAFF; CDR3nt: TGTGCCAGCAGTGAATGGAGGACAGTTGAAGCTTTCTTT
j_gene: TRBJ2-2; v_gene: TRBV12-3/TRBV12-4; abundance: -; d_gene: TRBD1; CDR3aa: CASRPTGGTGELFF; CDR3nt: TGTGCCAGCAGACCGACAGGGGGCACCGGGGAGCTGTTTTTT
j_gene: TRBJ2-7; v_gene: TRBV20-1; abundance: -; d_gene: -; CDR3aa: CSARPTDLSSYEQYF; CDR3nt: TGCAGTGCTAGACCGACAGATCTTAGCTCCTACGAGCAGTACTTC
j_gene: TRBJ1-6; v_gene: TRBV13; abundance: few; d_gene: -; CDR3aa: CASSPGPASSYNSPLHF; CDR3nt: TGTGCCAGCAGCCCAGGCCCCGCGAGCTCCTATAATTCACCCCTCCACTTT
j_gene: TRBJ2-5; v_gene: TRBV20-1; abundance: -; d_gene: TRBD2; CDR3aa: CSARGRVLAGVRETQYF; CDR3nt: TGCAGTGCTAGAGGGAGAGTCCTAGCGGGAGTTAGAGAGACCCAGTACTTC
j_gene: TRBJ1-2; v_gene: TRBV28; abundance: few; d_gene: TRBD1; CDR3aa: CATPIGGQRSGYTF; CDR3nt: TGTGCCACCCCGATTGGGGGACAGAGGAGTGGCTACACCTTC
j_gene: TRBJ2-1; v_gene: TRBV12-3/TRBV12-4; abundance: few; d_gene: -; CDR3aa: CAVYPLRNEQFF; CDR3nt: TGTGCCGTGTACCCCTTAAGAAATGAGCAGTTCTTC
j_gene: TRBJ2-3; v_gene: TRBV10-2; abundance: -; d_gene: -; CDR3aa: CASYPSTLPPISTDTQYF; CDR3nt: TGCGCCAGCTATCCGTCCACACTACCTCCCATTAGCACAGATACGCAGTATTTT
j_gene: TRBJ2-7; v_gene: TRBV27; abundance: few; d_gene: -; CDR3aa: CASSFAGGGLSYEQYF; CDR3nt: TGTGCCAGCAGTTTCGCCGGGGGTGGCCTCTCCTACGAGCAGTACTTC
j_gene: TRBJ2-3; v_gene: TRBV7-8; abundance: few; d_gene: -; CDR3aa: CASSSRVAHSTDTQYF; CDR3nt: TGTGCCAGCAGCAGCAGGGTCGCACATTCCACAGATACGCAGTATTTT
j_gene: TRBJ2-3; v_gene: TRBV4-1; abundance: -; d_gene: -; CDR3aa: CASSKARGPTDTQYF; CDR3nt: TGCGCCAGCAGTAAAGCTAGGGGCCCTACAGATACGCAGTATTTT
j_gene: TRBJ2-3; v_gene: TRBV10-3; abundance: many; d_gene: TRBD2; CDR3aa: CAIGGRGPDTQYF; CDR3nt: TGTGCCATCGGTGGGAGGGGCCCAGATACGCAGTATTTT
j_gene: TRBJ2-5; v_gene: TRBV5-1; abundance: -; d_gene: -; CDR3aa: CASSLVQTAGTQYF; CDR3nt: TGCGCCAGCAGCTTGGTACAGACAGCAGGGACCCAGTACTTC
j_gene: TRBJ1-1; v_gene: TRBV5-1; abundance: -; d_gene: -; CDR3aa: CASGARGQGEAFF; CDR3nt: TGCGCCAGCGGGGCCAGGGGTCAGGGTGAAGCTTTCTTT
j_gene: TRBJ1-1; v_gene: TRBV27; abundance: -; d_gene: -; CDR3aa: CASQDTEAFF; CDR3nt: TGTGCCAGCCAGGACACTGAAGCTTTCTTT
j_gene: TRBJ2-3; v_gene: TRBV5-1; abundance: -; d_gene: -; CDR3aa: CASSPRTGGVYTQYF; CDR3nt: TGCGCCAGCAGCCCCCGGACTGGGGGAGTGTATACGCAGTATTTT
j_gene: TRBJ2-1; v_gene: TRBV29-1; abundance: -; d_gene: TRBD2; CDR3aa: CSAEPHSGRTYNEQFF; CDR3nt: TGCAGCGCCGAGCCCCATAGCGGGAGGACCTACAATGAGCAGTTCTTC
j_gene: TRBJ2-7; v_gene: TRBV18; abundance: -; d_gene: TRBD2; CDR3aa: CASSAGTSGGSSYNEQYF; CDR3nt: TGTGCCAGCTCAGCAGGCACTAGCGGGGGAAGCTCCTACAATGAGCAGTACTTC
j_gene: TRBJ2-7; v_gene: TRBV3-1; abundance: -; d_gene: -; CDR3aa: CASSQDIGGNEQYF; CDR3nt: TGTGCCAGCAGCCAAGATATTGGGGGGAACGAGCAGTACTTC
j_gene: TRBJ2-3; v_gene: TRBV5-6; abundance: -; d_gene: -; CDR3aa: CASSLVLTTDTQYF; CDR3nt: TGTGCCAGCAGCTTGGTACTGACCACAGATACGCAGTATTTT
j_gene: TRBJ1-2; v_gene: TRBV6-6; abundance: few; d_gene: -; CDR3aa: CASPQGYGYTF; CDR3nt: TGTGCCAGCCCCCAGGGGTATGGCTACACCTTC
j_gene: TRBJ2-3; v_gene: TRBV20-1; abundance: -; d_gene: TRBD2; CDR3aa: CSARTSGGALHTQYF; CDR3nt: TGCAGTGCCCGGACTAGCGGGGGGGCCCTTCATACGCAGTATTTT
j_gene: TRBJ2-1; v_gene: TRBV2; abundance: few; d_gene: TRBD2; CDR3aa: CADRTSGGHEQFF; CDR3nt: TGTGCCGACAGGACTAGCGGGGGGCATGAGCAGTTCTTC
j_gene: TRBJ1-2; v_gene: TRBV4-1; abundance: -; d_gene: TRBD1; CDR3aa: CASSARQGGGYGYTF; CDR3nt: TGCGCCAGCAGCGCCCGACAGGGAGGAGGATATGGCTACACCTTC
j_gene: TRBJ2-1; v_gene: TRBV10-3; abundance: few; d_gene: TRBD1; CDR3aa: CAIRFRDRVNEQFF; CDR3nt: TGTGCCATCAGATTCCGGGACAGGGTCAATGAGCAGTTCTTC
j_gene: TRBJ2-5; v_gene: TRBV10-3; abundance: few; d_gene: -; CDR3aa: CAISVSPGPQETQYF; CDR3nt: TGTGCCATCAGTGTATCCCCCGGCCCCCAAGAGACCCAGTACTTC
j_gene: TRBJ2-7; v_gene: TRBV6-6; abundance: -; d_gene: -; CDR3aa: CASSDGQRYSYEQYF; CDR3nt: TGTGCCAGCAGTGACGGACAGAGGTACTCCTACGAGCAGTACTTC
j_gene: TRBJ1-1; v_gene: TRBV10-3; abundance: once; d_gene: -; CDR3aa: CAISESGHPNTEAFF; CDR3nt: TGTGCCATCAGTGAGTCGGGACACCCGAACACTGAAGCTTTCTTT
j_gene: TRBJ1-1; v_gene: TRBV5-1; abundance: few; d_gene: TRBD1; CDR3aa: CASSLRDRSSEAFF; CDR3nt: TGCGCCAGCAGCCTCCGGGACAGGAGTAGTGAAGCTTTCTTT
j_gene: TRBJ2-5; v_gene: TRBV20-1; abundance: -; d_gene: -; CDR3aa: CSAGKETQYF; CDR3nt: TGCAGTGCCGGGAAAGAGACCCAGTACTTC
j_gene: TRBJ1-6; v_gene: TRBV6-2/TRBV6-3; abundance: few; d_gene: TRBD1; CDR3aa: CASSRYGQANSPLHF; CDR3nt: TGTGCCAGCAGCCGCTACGGACAGGCGAATTCACCCCTCCACTTT
j_gene: TRBJ1-4; v_gene: TRBV6-1; abundance: -; d_gene: -; CDR3aa: CASSFTTVQDGKLFF; CDR3nt: TGTGCCAGCAGTTTTACCACAGTTCAAGATGGAAAACTGTTTTTT
j_gene: TRBJ2-3; v_gene: TRBV28; abundance: few; d_gene: TRBD2; CDR3aa: CASSLPLLAGGGNTDTQYF; CDR3nt: TGTGCCAGCAGTTTACCATTACTAGCGGGAGGAGGGAACACAGATACGCAGTATTTT
j_gene: TRBJ2-1; v_gene: TRBV3-1; abundance: -; d_gene: -; CDR3aa: CASSQAQGSYYEQFF; CDR3nt: TGTGCCAGCAGCCAGGCGCAGGGGTCGTACTACGAGCAGTTCTTC
j_gene: TRBJ2-3; v_gene: TRBV7-9; abundance: -; d_gene: TRBD2; CDR3aa: CASSNLAGSTDTQYF; CDR3nt: TGTGCCAGCAGTAACTTAGCGGGAAGCACAGATACGCAGTATTTT
j_gene: TRBJ2-7; v_gene: TRBV20-1; abundance: -; d_gene: TRBD2; CDR3aa: CGARLAAFYEQYF; CDR3nt: TGCGGTGCTAGACTAGCGGCTTTCTACGAGCAGTACTTC
j_gene: TRBJ1-1; v_gene: TRBV15; abundance: once; d_gene: -; CDR3aa: CATSRDLGTSEAFF; CDR3nt: TGTGCCACCAGCAGAGATTTAGGAACCTCTGAAGCTTTCTTT
j_gene: TRBJ2-1; v_gene: TRBV6-1; abundance: -; d_gene: -; CDR3aa: CASSEGVSVKEQFF; CDR3nt: TGTGCCAGCAGTGAAGGGGTTAGCGTTAAAGAGCAGTTCTTC
j_gene: TRBJ2-7; v_gene: TRBV6-6; abundance: -; d_gene: TRBD1; CDR3aa: CASSYVVIGTGPYEQYF; CDR3nt: TGTGCCAGCAGTTACGTCGTTATTGGGACAGGACCCTACGAGCAGTACTTC